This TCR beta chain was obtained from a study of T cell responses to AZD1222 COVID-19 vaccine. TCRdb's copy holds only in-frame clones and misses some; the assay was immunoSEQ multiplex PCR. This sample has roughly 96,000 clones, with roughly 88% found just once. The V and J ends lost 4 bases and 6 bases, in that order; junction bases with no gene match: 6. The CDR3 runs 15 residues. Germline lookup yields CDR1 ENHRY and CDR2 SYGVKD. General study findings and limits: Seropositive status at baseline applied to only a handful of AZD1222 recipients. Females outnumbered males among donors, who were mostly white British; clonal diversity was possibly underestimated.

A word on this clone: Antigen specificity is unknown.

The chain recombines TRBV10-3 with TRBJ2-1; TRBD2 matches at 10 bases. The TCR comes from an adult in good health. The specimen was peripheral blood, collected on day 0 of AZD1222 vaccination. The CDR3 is CAISAQREGPNEQFF. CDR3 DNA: TGTGCCATCAGTGCTCAGCGGGAGGGCCCCAATGAGCAGTTCTTC.